The sequence of this T cell receptor (beta chain) was determined in a study of Ad26.COV2.S vaccination and SARS-CoV-2 variants (dated by TCRdb to the early 2020s). At the level of the whole study: Vaccine-arm donors came from COV1001, a multicentre, randomized, double-blind, placebo-controlled phase I-IIa trial of Ad26.COV2.S in healthy adults. Ad26.COV2.S was given intramuscularly at 5x10^10 or 1x10^11 viral particles, as a single shot or as two shots 56 days apart. TCRbeta repertoire sequencing served as the tool for gauging how specific and how broad the SARS-CoV-2-reactive T cell receptors were following Ad26.COV2.S vaccination. The TCR-sequenced set comprised around 32 samples: approximately 19 Ad26.COV2.S vaccine recipients, 5 placebo recipients and 8 SARS-CoV-2 convalescent individuals. Trial participants were randomized into five groups of five, in which low-dose or high-dose Ad26.COV2.S was given once or twice, or placebo was given on both occasions. Throughout the experiments and outcome assessment, investigators stayed blinded to trial group allocation. General conclusions and limits of the study: Substantial breadth of spike-specific CD8+ and CD4+ T cell responses was reported after vaccination. The study was not powered to compare responses between vaccine doses or regimens. The authors noted that total T cell responses may have been underestimated by the TCR breadth and depth analyses. Comparable non-spike TCR breadth was observed between vaccine and placebo recipients, consistent with only spike being contained in the vaccine. Spike-specific TCR breadth was higher in Ad26.COV2.S recipients than in placebo recipients (P = 0.0014).

The treatment or condition label, as the study defines it: 15 to 20 received Ad26.COV2.S at low or high dose, single or two shots; about 5 received placebo; per-sample allocation not given. Repertoires of vaccine and placebo recipients were sequenced from samples collected on day 63 after the first injection. Cohort 1b enrolled 20 to 30 adults aged 18-55 years at a single site in Boston, USA, between 29 July and 7 August 2020. Ad26.COV2.S consisted of a replication-incompetent adenovirus type 26 vector by which a prefusion-stabilized SARS-CoV-2 spike protein from the original Wuhan strain was expressed. Points on this clone: Its binding antigen is unknown. Base qualities are missing; no much larger clone stands one base away. At the DNA level, this CDR3 is encoded by other sequences in the same sample as well.

The immunoSEQ Assay was used to sequence TCRbeta CDR3 regions. After extraction, genomic DNA underwent amplification by bias-controlled multiplex PCR, followed by high-throughput sequencing. The original methods were these. To quantify the absolute abundance of every unique TCRbeta CDR3 region, sequences were collapsed and filtered. T cell fraction was estimated by normalizing TCRbeta template counts to usable DNA, with usable DNA measured through amplification of reference genes found in all nucleated cells. Repertoire TCRs were annotated as SARS-CoV-2-specific by exact matching of V gene, CDR3 amino acid sequence and J gene to a known reactive TCR set. The reference SARS-CoV-2 TCR set was obtained from MIRA and was filtered for enrichment in COVID-19-positive ImmuneCODE repertoires, whereby public or cross-reactive TCRs were removed. Based on the MIRA antigens, annotated TCRs were further analysed at the level of specific ORF or position within ORF. Breadth was defined as annotated unique rearrangements over total unique productive rearrangements; depth was the summed frequency of those rearrangements. TCR breadth was compared between groups using two-sided Wilcoxon rank-sum tests. TCRdb re-hosts the immuneACCESS table, in-frame sequences only. Its copies lack some clones; in the studies checked, an unresolved V gene accounts for under half of them, and the cause for the rest is not known. From that table come the V and J calls and clone size; the DNA was used to work out D and trimming. The sample has 440,000 or so clones on record, roughly nine tenths of them singletons. 1.7% of the sample rests with the top ten.

The V and J ends are trimmed by 0 bases and 2 bases, leaving 7 bases between them. CDR1 and CDR2 were assigned from the germline V gene as SGHTA and FQGNSA. The CDR3 runs 14 amino acids, cysteine and phenylalanine included. Here the CDR3 DNA is all that survives: 42 bases in frame from base 1. The TCR originated in a person between 18 and 60 years old who received the Ad26.COV2.S COVID-19 vaccine or a placebo. The material was peripheral blood, obtained in a trial of Ad26.COV2.S vaccine versus placebo. This chain is built from TRBV7-2 and TRBJ1-1; the D gene identity is not certain. CDR3 protein: CASSLAWGNTEAFF. The nucleotides read TGTGCCAGCAGCTTAGCATGGGGTAACACTGAAGCTTTCTTT.